This T cell receptor (beta chain) is from a study of OX40 agonist ivuxolimab in advanced cancers. Sequencing was performed with immunoSEQ multiplex PCR; in TCRdb, only in-frame clones are kept and a portion is missing. The table lists tens of thousands of clones, roughly 90% of them singletons. The TCR originated in an adult with an advanced solid tumor such as melanoma, head and neck, liver or kidney cancer. The sequenced sample was CD4+ or CD8+ T cells sorted from blood, obtained in a trial of the OX40 agonist ivuxolimab.

The CDR3 here is CASSHQGVPGGDTQYF. The CDR3 DNA reads TGTGCCAGCAGCCACCAGGGGGTTCCCGGGGGAGATACGCAGTATTTT. The chain uses TRBV27 and TRBJ2-3; perhaps TRBD1 as D (7 bases). CDR3 length: 16 residues. V was clipped by 6 bases and J by 5 bases, with 21 bases between them. CDR1 MNHEY and CDR2 SMNVEV come from the germline V gene (reference sequence).